The TCR beta chain under discussion was sequenced for a study of blood T cell repertoires in COVID-19. Trimming cost V 6 bases and J 0 bases; bases outside gene matches: 5. Germline V gene lookup returns CDR1 SGHAT and CDR2 FQDESV (reference sequence). The CDR3 extends over 14 amino acids. In the authors' workflow: From reference gene primer amplification, estimates of nucleated cell counts were derived. The repertoire was sequenced with immunoSEQ multiplex PCR; TCRdb's copy has only in-frame clones and lacks some. Clone size and the V and J calls come from that table; the DNA yielded D and trimming. The sample comprises approximately 250,000 clones, 75% to 90% of which are singletons, and over 3.5% rests with the top ten.

Sequenced sample: PBMCs or T cells enriched from blood (not recorded which). The V and J genes are TRBV11-1 and TRBJ2-7, with 7 bases that match TRBD2. The TCR sequence derives from a woman aged 25 to 45 with acute COVID-19. DNA of the CDR3: TGTGCCAGCAGTCAACTAGCGAACTCCTACGAGCAGTACTTC. Its protein is CASSQLANSYEQYF.